These 29 T cell receptor beta chains were sequenced from one sample in a study of response to subunit inactivated influenza vaccine. TCRdb reprocessed the RT-PCR reads with MiXCR, giving one entry per CDR3 protein. This table holds about 700,000 distinct CDR3 sequences, about 14% found once. The sequencing used PBMCs from blood, collected less than 15 days before vaccination. The receptors were gathered from a middle-aged man who received an inactivated influenza vaccine.

The chain carries TRBV15 and TRBJ2-7; D may match TRBD1 or TRBD2 (5 bases each). The CDR3 runs 13 residues. From germline, CDR1 is LNHNV and CDR2 YYDKDF (reference sequence). V lost 1 base to trimming and J lost 3 bases, with 7 bases between them. This chain's CDR3 is CATSRGDGYEQYF. In DNA form, the CDR3 reads TGTGCCACCAGCAGAGGGGACGGCTACGAGCAGTACTTC.

V usage is TRBV15 and J usage is TRBJ1-2, with 9 bases lining up with TRBD1. CDR3 length: 16 amino acids. Germline values: CDR1 LNHNV, CDR2 YYDKDF (reference sequence). V lost 3 bases, J lost 4 bases, and 9 bases stayed unmatched. CDR3 protein: CATSSARDRDVYGYTF. CDR3 DNA: TGTGCCACCAGCAGTGCCCGGGACAGGGATGTCTATGGCTACACCTTC.

This clonotype has ten or more counts. The rearrangement links TRBV20-1 to TRBJ1-4; TRBD1 aligns across 7 bases. Germline CDR1 is DFQATT and CDR2 is SNEGSKA (reference sequence). After removal of 3 bases from V and 0 bases from J, the junction contained 7 bases not matched to a gene. This CDR3 is 16 amino acids long. CDR3 sequence reads: CSARGDSAATNEKLFF. The DNA for the CDR3 is TGCAGTGCTAGGGGGGACAGCGCCGCAACTAATGAAAAACTGTTTTTT.

The rearrangement links TRBV2 to TRBJ2-3; D gene ambiguous. Germline lookup yields CDR1 SNHLY and CDR2 FYNNEI. The CDR3 spans 14 residues. The V and J ends lost 3 bases and 4 bases respectively, with 11 bases between them. CDR3 nucleotide sequence: TGTGCCAGCAGTGATTGGGTGATGTCAGATACGCAGTATTTT. It codes for CASSDWVMSDTQYF. The full variable domain, rest sourced from reference TRBV2 and TRBJ2-3, is EPEVTQTPSHQVTQMGQEVILRCVPISNHLYFYWYRQILGQKVEFLVSFYNNEISEKSEIFDDQFSVERPDGSNFTLKIRSTKLEDSAMYFCASSDWVMSDTQYFGPGTRLTVL.

This clonotype was found a few times. The genes are TRBV20-1 and TRBJ2-1; 9 bases are a match to TRBD2. Germline loops: CDR1 DFQATT, CDR2 SNEGSKA (reference sequence). The CDR3 contains 15 residues. CDR3 sequence reads: CSGASGASSYNEQFF. The CDR3 DNA is TGCAGCGGAGCTAGCGGGGCTAGCTCCTACAATGAGCAGTTCTTC.

This clonotype came up a few times. V usage is TRBV19 and J usage is TRBJ2-5; the D gene is possibly TRBD2 (6 bases). Germline CDR1 and CDR2: LNHDA and SQIVND (reference sequence). Trimming removed 6 bases from V and 0 bases from J, with 17 bases in between. This CDR3 region has 16 residues. Written as DNA, the CDR3 is TGTGCCAGTAGCGGAAGGGACTCACCGTACCAAGAGACCCAGTACTTC. This sequence encodes CASSGRDSPYQETQYF.

The rearrangement links TRBV6-2 or TRBV6-3 to TRBJ1-5; D not certain. Between the trimmed V and J ends, which lost 7 bases and 0 bases, there was a span of 7 bases. This CDR3 has 13 amino acids. Germline-derived CDR1 and CDR2 are MNHEY and SVGEGT. The CDR3 region is CASTTYSNQPQHF. The CDR3 DNA follows: TGTGCCAGCACGACGTATAGCAATCAGCCCCAGCATTTT.

Only a few counts were recorded for this clonotype. The genes are TRBV12-3 or TRBV12-4 and TRBJ1-5, with D unclear. This CDR3 is built from 14 residues. The V end lost 2 bases, the J end lost 2 bases, and 7 bases lay between the germline ends. The CDR3 sequence is CASSLTWGNQPQHF. The CDR3 DNA follows: TGTGCCAGCAGTTTAACTTGGGGCAATCAGCCCCAGCATTTT.

This clonotype has a count of ten or more. The genes are TRBV20-1 and TRBJ2-1; no definite D call. Between the trimmed V and J ends, which lost 3 bases and 3 bases, there was a span of 12 bases. In germline, CDR1 is DFQATT, CDR2 SNEGSKA (reference sequence). The CDR3 sequence is 14 residues long. The CDR3 here is CSASNGPFYNEQFF. CDR3 DNA: TGCAGTGCTAGCAACGGGCCCTTCTACAATGAGCAGTTCTTC.

This clonotype was observed at least ten times. Here the CDR3 DNA reads TGCGCCAGCAGCGGACAGATAAACTACAATGAGCAGTTCTTC. Translated: CASSGQINYNEQFF. The gene calls are TRBV4-1 and TRBJ2-1; TRBD1 is a possible D gene (6 bases). The CDR3 covers 14 residues. The germline V gene has CDR1 MGHRA and CDR2 YSYEKL. The germline V and J ends were trimmed by 5 bases and 3 bases, with 11 bases remaining between them.

The chain is built from TRBV7-6 and TRBJ1-2; maybe TRBD1 (6 bases). In germline, CDR1 is SGHVS, CDR2 FNYEAQ. V dropped 1 base and J dropped 9 bases, with 12 bases sitting between them. The CDR3 has 13 residues. The CDR3 loop is CASSLGAGVSYTF. The CDR3 DNA follows: TGTGCCAGCAGCTTAGGGGCAGGGGTGAGCTACACCTTC.

This clonotype has a count of ten or more. The genes are TRBV7-9 and TRBJ2-4; possible D gene TRBD2, 6 bases. Germline V gives CDR1 SEHNR, CDR2 FQNEAQ (reference sequence). The CDR3 has 15 residues. Deletions cut 3 bases from V and 3 bases from J, with 12 bases between. The CDR3 coding sequence is TGTGCCAGCAGCTTTGGGGGGTTAGGCAAAAACATTCAGTACTTC. Its protein product is CASSFGGLGKNIQYF.

A few counts support this clonotype. The chain uses TRBV25-1 and TRBJ2-3; D may be TRBD1 or TRBD2 (5 bases each). V was pared by 2 bases and J by 1 base, with 19 bases between. The CDR3 has 18 amino acids. Looked up from germline, CDR1 is MGHDK and CDR2 is SYGVNS. The DNA of the CDR3 is TGTGCCAGCAGTGAAACTTCCCCTGGGGACCTTCGCACAGATACGCAGTATTTT. This codes for CASSETSPGDLRTDTQYF.

In this sample, this clonotype turned up many times. The V gene is TRBV25-1, the J gene TRBJ2-7; no firm D call. This CDR3 is built from 13 residues. V was clipped by 5 bases and J by 5 bases, with 13 bases between them. Germline-derived CDR1 and CDR2 are MGHDK and SYGVNS. The chain's CDR3 is CASSLPGSDEQYF. Here the CDR3 DNA reads TGTGCCAGCAGTCTCCCCGGTTCTGACGAGCAGTACTTC.

This clonotype was counted a few times. V is TRBV6-2 or TRBV6-3 and J is TRBJ2-2, with D possibly TRBD1 on 6 matching bases. The CDR3 is 13 amino acids. V lost 7 bases and J 1 base, leaving 7 bases between the germline ends. CDR1 is MNHEY and CDR2 is SVGEGT in the germline V gene. Written as DNA, the CDR3 is TGTGCCAGCAAACAGGGGAACACCGGGGAGCTGTTTTTT. It codes for CASKQGNTGELFF.

The gene calls are TRBV4-3 and TRBJ1-4, with D uncertain. CDR1 and CDR2 from the germline V gene are LGHNA and YSLEER. This CDR3 comprises 17 residues. Between the trimmed V and J ends, which lost 0 bases and 0 bases, there was a span of 11 bases. CDR3 nucleotide sequence: TGCGCCAGCAGCCAAGATCTGACGGTAGCAACTAATGAAAAACTGTTTTTT. It encodes CASSQDLTVATNEKLFF.

The gene calls are TRBV14 and TRBJ2-7; no reliable D call. Per the germline V gene, CDR1 is SGHDN and CDR2 is FVKESK. Trimming pared 8 bases from V and 5 bases from J, leaving 4 bases between. The CDR3 loop spans 9 amino acids. The CDR3 loop reads CASVHEQYF. For the CDR3, the DNA is TGTGCCAGCGTCCACGAGCAGTACTTC.

This clonotype was picked up a small number of times. This rearrangement joins TRBV5-6 to TRBJ1-2; 10 bases match TRBD1. After removal of 6 bases from V and 7 bases from J, the junction contained 12 bases not matched to a gene. This CDR3 spans 15 amino acids. In germline, CDR1 is SGHDT, CDR2 YYEEEE. In DNA form, the CDR3 reads TGTGCCAGCACCCGAACCCTGACAGGGGGCTCTGGCTACACCTTC. Its translation: CASTRTLTGGSGYTF.

The chain couples TRBV20-1 to TRBJ2-7, with D uncertain. Germline-derived CDR1 and CDR2 are DFQATT and SNEGSKA (reference sequence). Trimming left V 6 bases short and J 3 bases short, with 9 bases between. CDR3 length: 11 amino acids. The CDR3 loop reads CSAYEGYEQYF. CDR3 sequence (DNA): TGCAGTGCGTATGAAGGCTACGAGCAGTACTTC.

This clonotype was observed a handful of times. The chain joins TRBV29-1 to TRBJ2-7, with D tentatively TRBD1 (6 bases). The CDR3 length is 13 residues. Germline V gene data show CDR1 as SQVTM and CDR2 as ANQGSEA. V lost 7 bases to trimming and J lost 4 bases, with 17 bases between them. This chain's CDR3 is CSGTEPGQYEQYF. In DNA, the CDR3 is TGCAGCGGGACCGAACCAGGACAGTACGAGCAGTACTTC.

The genes are TRBV11-2 and TRBJ2-3; 14 bases map to TRBD2. Germline V gives CDR1 SGHAT, CDR2 FQNNGV. The CDR3 runs 20 residues. V lost 5 bases to trimming and J lost 1 base; unmatched junction nucleotides: 14. The CDR3 nucleotides read TGTGCCAGCAGCCCCCGACTAGCGGGGGGGCGATTCTCTCGCACAGATACGCAGTATTTT. It encodes CASSPRLAGGRFSRTDTQYF.

V and J are TRBV5-8 and TRBJ2-1; D unclear. From germline, CDR1 is SGHTS and CDR2 YDEGEE. Trimming left V 1 base short and J 14 bases short, with 16 bases between. CDR3 length: 13 residues. DNA of the CDR3: TGTGCCAGCAGCTTGAGTGAGCGATCGTCTGAGTTCTTC. Amino acids: CASSLSERSSEFF.

The chain has TRBV7-2 and TRBJ2-7, with D maybe TRBD2 (5 bases). CDR3 size: 11 residues. V was cut by 8 bases and J by 5 bases, with 10 bases left in between. CDR1 and CDR2 from the germline V gene are SGHTA and FQGNSA. The CDR3 DNA sequence: TGTGCCAGCTCAACTAGGAACGAGCAGTACTTC. Translation gives CASSTRNEQYF.

This clonotype was found a few times. V is TRBV4-2 and J is TRBJ2-3; D is undetermined. CDR3 length: 16 amino acids. V lost 3 bases and J lost 2, with 15 bases in between. In germline, CDR1 is LGHNA, CDR2 YNFKEQ. CDR3 DNA: TGTGCCAGCAGCCAGCTTTGGCGGATTACCACAGATACGCAGTATTTT. Amino acids: CASSQLWRITTDTQYF.

The chain joins TRBV11-2 to TRBJ1-5; 7 bases are a match to TRBD1. The length of the CDR3 is 15 residues. Germline V gene sequence: CDR1 SGHAT, CDR2 FQNNGV. V lost 0 bases, J lost 7 bases, and 6 bases stayed unmatched. CDR3 sequence reads: CASSLEGAGGQPQHF. In nucleotides, the CDR3 is TGTGCCAGCAGCTTAGAGGGAGCAGGGGGGCAGCCCCAGCATTTT. Full variable domain (missing parts from reference TRBV11-2 and TRBJ1-5): EAGVAQSPRYKIIEKRQSVAFWCNPISGHATLYWYQQILGQGPKLLIQFQNNGVVDDSQLPKDRFSAERLKGVDSTLKIQPAKLEDSAVYLCASSLEGAGGQPQHFGDGTRLSIL.

The chain employs TRBV6-2 or TRBV6-3 and TRBJ2-7; D perhaps matches TRBD1 (5 bases). This CDR3 is built from 14 residues. The germline gives CDR1 MNHEY, CDR2 SVGEGT. Trimming pared 8 bases from V and 4 bases from J, leaving 18 bases between. The CDR3 protein is CASFRRQSPYEQYF. The DNA for the CDR3 is TGTGCCAGCTTTCGAAGACAGTCCCCGTACGAGCAGTACTTC.

This chain links TRBV9 with TRBJ2-1; 9 bases are shared with TRBD2. Trimming removed 4 bases from V and 3 bases from J; junction bases left unmatched: 8. The CDR3 has 16 residues. Germline CDR1 is SGDLS and CDR2 is YYNGEE. The CDR3 region is CASSPQAGGNYNEQFF. CDR3 coding DNA: TGTGCCAGCAGCCCCCAAGCGGGAGGAAACTACAATGAGCAGTTCTTC.

The rearrangement links TRBV14 to TRBJ2-3; 16 nucleotides align to TRBD2. This CDR3 region has 19 residues. Germline CDR1 SGHDN, CDR2 FVKESK. J gave up 2 bases and V 3 bases, and 8 bases lay outside the gene matches. The CDR3 nucleotides are TGTGCCAGCAGCCACCTAGGGACTAGCGGGAGGGCCATCACAGATACGCAGTATTTT. Translating gives CASSHLGTSGRAITDTQYF.

The table lists this clonotype with many counts. V and J are TRBV15 and TRBJ2-1, with D unresolved. From germline, CDR1 is LNHNV and CDR2 YYDKDF (reference sequence). The CDR3 runs 15 residues. V was shortened by 0 bases and J by 8 bases, with 14 bases between the two germline ends. The CDR3 sequence is CATSRDRAAQYEQFF. Written as DNA, the CDR3 is TGTGCCACCAGCAGAGATAGGGCTGCCCAGTATGAGCAGTTCTTC.